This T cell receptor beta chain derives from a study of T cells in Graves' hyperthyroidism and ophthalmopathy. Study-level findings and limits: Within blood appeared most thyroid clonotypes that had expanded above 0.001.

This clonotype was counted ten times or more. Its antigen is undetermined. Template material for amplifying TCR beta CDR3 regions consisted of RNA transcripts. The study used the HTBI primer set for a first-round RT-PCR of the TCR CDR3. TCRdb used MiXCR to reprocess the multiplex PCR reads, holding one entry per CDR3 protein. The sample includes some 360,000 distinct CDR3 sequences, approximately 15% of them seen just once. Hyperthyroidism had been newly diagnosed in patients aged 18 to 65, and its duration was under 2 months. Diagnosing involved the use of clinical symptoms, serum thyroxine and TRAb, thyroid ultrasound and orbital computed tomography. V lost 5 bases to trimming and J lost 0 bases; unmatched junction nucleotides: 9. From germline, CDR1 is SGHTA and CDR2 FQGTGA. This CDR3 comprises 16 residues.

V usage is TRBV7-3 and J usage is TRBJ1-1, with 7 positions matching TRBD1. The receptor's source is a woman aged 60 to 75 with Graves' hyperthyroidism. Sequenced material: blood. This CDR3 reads CASSPQGLELNTEAFF. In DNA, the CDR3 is TGTGCCAGCAGCCCACAGGGGCTGGAATTGAACACTGAAGCTTTCTTT.